This TCR beta chain comes out of a study of cytomegalovirus exposure and HLA in healthy donors. General study findings and limits: Later, TCR association rates were found to vary by HLA locus, highest for DRB1 and lowest for HLA-C. Later analysis showed most CMV-associated TCR beta chains appearing HLA-restricted. Most likely, a cluster of highly shared sequence variants arose as a sequencing artifact.

In germline, CDR1 is MNHEY, CDR2 SMNVEV (reference sequence). The CDR3 is 16 residues long. Unmatched junction bases numbered 9, after V lost 4 bases and J lost 3 bases. A word on this clone: Its antigen is as yet unknown.

Primers included in the PCR were 60 Vbeta and 13 Jbeta primers. This table comes from immunoSEQ multiplex PCR, and its TCRdb copy is limited to in-frame clones, with some not included. This table has around 100,000 clones, around three quarters appearing once. This TCR came from a female donor in good health and CMV-seropositive. The source material was PBMCs. The chain uses TRBV27 and TRBJ2-3; 8 bases match TRBD1. DNA for the CDR3: TGTGCCAGCAGTTCGATCACAGGGGGACGAACAGATACGCAGTATTTT. Its translation: CASSSITGGRTDTQYF.